This entry features one TCR beta chain sequence. In its sample, this clone was seen a few times. Its antigen is still unknown. The sample holds no much larger clone one base away, and base qualities are not on file. Collaborating institutions collected whole blood in K2EDTA tubes following their own protocols. For TCRbeta analysis, collaborators shipped samples in one of three forms: frozen whole blood, isolated PBMCs, or DNA extracted from either of those sample types. The sample originates from a study of blood T cell repertoires in COVID-19 (dated by TCRdb to 2018 to 2021). Turning to the overall study: Collaborator samples came from the United States, Italy and Spain and covered acute and convalescent phases of COVID-19. The material from the prospective study consisted of cDNA or gDNA derived from T cells, B-cell-depleted T cells, or PBMCs. The dataset comprised deeply sampled blood TCRbeta repertoires from subjects exposed to, actively infected with, or recovered from COVID-19. A freely available public database, intended as a resource for researchers studying the immune response to SARS-CoV-2, is where the repertoires were released. Samples came from the ongoing ImmuneRACE study (first 160 participants) plus 1,254 subjects from 6 global collaborators. Sample metadata almost always included a de-identified subject ID, COVID-19 status, age in years and sex. Where available, HLA class I and class II types were taken from metadata supplied by the sample provider and were not determined by assay-based typing.

Points the paper makes about the study in general: The amount of clinical and demographic metadata varied by source and participant and was provided uncurated.

The immunoSEQ Assay, a bias-controlled multiplex PCR, was used to amplify TCRbeta CDR3 regions from genomic DNA. The published analysis was carried out like this. Within the assay, amplification of reference gene primers was used to estimate how many nucleated cells each sample contained. To quantify the absolute abundance of each unique TCRbeta CDR3 rearrangement, sequence reads were collapsed and filtered. For each sample, productive Simpson clonality was calculated as the square root of Simpson's diversity index across productive rearrangements. TCRdb holds this immuneACCESS table with in-frame rearrangements only. Some clones are missing; in checked studies, unresolved V genes explain under half, and the rest has no known cause. The DNA was the basis for D and trimming; V, J and clone size are from that table. Here the sample has approximately 73,000 clones; nearly 90% occur a single time. The top ten clonotypes cover around 10% of the sample.

The CDR3 covers 16 residues, taking in both the cysteine and the phenylalanine. The CDR3 DNA has 48 bases and is translated from base 1. Taken from the germline V gene (reference sequence), the CDR1 and CDR2 loops are LNHNV and YYDKDF. V gives up 0 bases and J gives up 2 bases, and the segment between their germline ends measures 12 bases. Sample: peripheral blood. The chain couples TRBV15 to TRBJ2-3; no D segment can be confidently identified. The clonotype originates from an elderly man with acute or convalescent COVID-19. The nucleotide sequence reads TGTGCCACCAGCAGAGAGTGGTCAGATCCCACAGATACGCAGTATTTT. It translates as CATSREWSDPTDTQYF.